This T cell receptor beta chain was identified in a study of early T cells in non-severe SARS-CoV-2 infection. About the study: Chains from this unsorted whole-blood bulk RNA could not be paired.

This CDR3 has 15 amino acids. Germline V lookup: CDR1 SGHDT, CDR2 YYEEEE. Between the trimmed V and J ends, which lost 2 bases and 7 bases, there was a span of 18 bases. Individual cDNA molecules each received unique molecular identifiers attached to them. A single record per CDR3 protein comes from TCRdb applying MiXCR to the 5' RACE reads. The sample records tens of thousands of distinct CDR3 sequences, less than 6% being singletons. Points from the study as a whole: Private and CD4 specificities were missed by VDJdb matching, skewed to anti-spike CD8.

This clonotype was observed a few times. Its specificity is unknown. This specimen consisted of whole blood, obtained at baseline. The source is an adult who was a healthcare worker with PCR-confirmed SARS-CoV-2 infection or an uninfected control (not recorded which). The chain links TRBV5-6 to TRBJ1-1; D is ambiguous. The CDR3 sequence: CASSFELRITNEAFF. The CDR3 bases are TGTGCCAGCAGCTTCGAACTCAGAATAACGAATGAAGCTTTCTTT.